Detailed here is one TCR beta chain. The antigen remains undetermined. The sample is drawn from a study of shared clonotypes between healthy human individuals. Findings and limits, study-wide: The study found about 5.1% of naive CD4 clonotypes shared across a handful of donors. Clonotype sharing among donors was thought likely to change with sequencing depth.

V lost 5 bases, J lost 2 bases, and 12 bases lay in between. CDR1 MNHEY and CDR2 SMNVEV come from the germline V gene (reference sequence). This CDR3 spans 14 amino acids. Method: immunoSEQ multiplex PCR; TCRdb's copy keeps in-frame clones and lacks some. Altogether some 2,500,000 clones are present, 90% to 95% being singletons, with the ten largest covering 0.36%. The TCR comes from a man younger than 35 in good health. Some clones in this sample may be carry-over from other donors' samples. The sequencing sample was made of naive CD4+ T cells from PBMCs. Subset specified: CD45RA+ positively selected. This chain joins TRBV27 and TRBJ2-5; D not resolved. CDR3 residues: CASSPTRLQETQYF. For the CDR3, the DNA is TGTGCCAGCAGTCCGACCCGACTGCAAGAGACCCAGTACTTC.